This T cell receptor beta chain is drawn from a study of blood T cell repertoires in COVID-19. In the study overall: The cDNA or gDNA used as material had been derived from T cells, B-cell-depleted T cells, or PBMCs.

Per the original data handling: Nucleated cell counts were estimated from reference gene primer amplification. Data came from immunoSEQ multiplex PCR; TCRdb stores just in-frame clones and leaves some out. That table gives V, J and clone size, and the DNA gave D and trimming. The sample contains under 350,000 clones, 83% of which appear only once. Germline trimming cut 4 bases from V and 0 bases from J; bases unmatched to any gene: 5. The CDR3 length is 16 residues. Germline CDR1 is SEHNR and CDR2 is FQNEAQ (reference sequence). The receptor was derived from a woman in her forties or fifties who had recovered from COVID-19. The sequencing input was peripheral blood. V usage is TRBV7-9 and J usage is TRBJ1-5, with TRBD1 identical over 8 bases. The CDR3 sequence is CASSSTGTGSNQPQHF. Written as DNA, the CDR3 is TGTGCCAGCAGCTCCACGGGGACAGGTAGCAATCAGCCCCAGCATTTT.